These T cell receptor beta chains were read from a single sample in a study of OX40 agonist ivuxolimab in advanced cancers. Clones were read by immunoSEQ multiplex PCR, and TCRdb kept only the in-frame ones, dropping some. The sample holds roughly 68,000 clones, roughly 83% seen once. This sample comprised CD4+ or CD8+ T cells sorted from blood, obtained in a trial of the OX40 agonist ivuxolimab. These receptor sequences come from an adult with an advanced solid tumor such as melanoma, head and neck, liver or kidney cancer. Each CDR3 is given with its conserved first and last residue. Each record gives: J gene, clone size, V gene, D gene, CDR3 DNA, CDR3 protein. A D gene is named only where the DNA matches it firmly. Size is stated for part of the rows, as once, few or many counts, or as a class when the clone is expanded.

TRBJ1-5,NA,TRBV7-2,NA,TGTGCCAGCAGCTTAGGGGGCGTGACAAATCAGCCCCAGCATTTT,CASSLGGVTNQPQHF
TRBJ1-3,NA,TRBV2,NA,TGTGCCAGCAACCTAGTGGGGGTTTCTGGAAACACCATATATTTT,CASNLVGVSGNTIYF
TRBJ1-4,NA,TRBV6-5,NA,TGTGCCAGCAGTGAAACGTTGAGTGGAGAAAAACTGTTTTTT,CASSETLSGEKLFF
TRBJ1-6,NA,TRBV19,NA,TGTGCCAGTAGTATGACGCAGGGAAATTCACCCCTCCACTTT,CASSMTQGNSPLHF
TRBJ1-1,NA,TRBV5-1,TRBD1,TGCGCCAGCAGCTTAACAGGGGATGGTACTGAAGCTTTCTTT,CASSLTGDGTEAFF
TRBJ1-5,NA,TRBV6-6,NA,TGTGCCAGCAGGATGACAGTTAACCAGCCCCAGCATTTT,CASRMTVNQPQHF
TRBJ2-1,few,TRBV6-1,NA,TGTGCCAGCACCCCCGCGGGGGAGCAGTTCTTC,CASTPAGEQFF
TRBJ1-4,NA,TRBV7-2,NA,TGTGCCAGCAGCTTGGGCGAACAGGGTTACGAAAAACTGTTTTTT,CASSLGEQGYEKLFF
TRBJ2-5,NA,TRBV5-6,NA,TGTGCCAGCAGCACCCCGGGCGGGCTTGCGGAGACCCAGTACTTC,CASSTPGGLAETQYF
TRBJ1-2,NA,TRBV4-2,TRBD1,TGTGCCAGCAGCCAAGACCCTGGGACAGCTAACTATGGCTACACCTTC,CASSQDPGTANYGYTF
TRBJ2-7,NA,TRBV5-1,NA,TGCGCCAGCAGCTTTGGGCAATCCTACGAGCAGTACTTC,CASSFGQSYEQYF
TRBJ2-2,NA,TRBV12-5,TRBD2,TGTGCTAGTGGGTTGGTACTCTGGCGGGGGACCTACACCGGGGAGCTGTTTTTT,CASGLVLWRGTYTGELFF
TRBJ1-4,NA,TRBV5-1,TRBD1,TGCGCCAGCAGCCAAAACCGGGACAGCACTAATGAAAAACTGTTTTTT,CASSQNRDSTNEKLFF
TRBJ1-6,NA,TRBV7-2,NA,TGTGCCAGCAGCTTAGGCCCCCTGGTGGGTTCACCCCTCCACTTT,CASSLGPLVGSPLHF
TRBJ1-1,NA,TRBV6-1,NA,TGTGCCAGCATTTGGGGTAGCACTGAAGCTTTCTTT,CASIWGSTEAFF
TRBJ1-4,NA,TRBV15,NA,TGTGCCGGACAGACAGGACCGAATGAAAAACTGTTTTTT,CAGQTGPNEKLFF
TRBJ1-5,NA,TRBV18,NA,TGTGCCAGCTCACCCGGGACGAGTCAGCCCCAGCATTTT,CASSPGTSQPQHF
TRBJ2-3,NA,TRBV5-1,NA,TGCGCCAGCAGCTTAGAGGGCACAGATACGCAGTATTTT,CASSLEGTDTQYF
TRBJ2-5,NA,TRBV10-3,TRBD2,TGTGCCATCAGTGAGAGTAGCGGGGGGAGCAGAGAGACCCAGTACTTC,CAISESSGGSRETQYF
TRBJ2-3,NA,TRBV11-1,NA,TGTGCCAGCAGCCCCTATCCGGGGGGCACAGATACGCAGTATTTT,CASSPYPGGTDTQYF
TRBJ2-3,once,TRBV27,TRBD2,TGTGCCAGCAGTAACCTAGCGGGGGGGACCACAGATACGCAGTATTTT,CASSNLAGGTTDTQYF
TRBJ1-1,NA,TRBV7-9,TRBD1,TGTGCCAGCAGCCGAGGGACAGGGGACACTGAAGCTTTCTTT,CASSRGTGDTEAFF
TRBJ2-2,NA,TRBV9,TRBD2,TGTGCCAGCAGCGCGGGACTAGCGGAAATAACCGGGGAGCTGTTTTTT,CASSAGLAEITGELFF
TRBJ2-2,NA,TRBV18,NA,TGTGCCAGCTCACCATCGGACACCGGGGAGCTGTTTTTT,CASSPSDTGELFF
TRBJ2-3,NA,TRBV18,TRBD1,TGTGCCAGCTCACCGGACAGGGGCGGGGATACGCAGTATTTT,CASSPDRGGDTQYF
TRBJ1-3,NA,TRBV7-2,NA,TGTGCCAGCAGCTTCGCTAGCTCTGGAAACACCATATATTTT,CASSFASSGNTIYF
TRBJ1-4,NA,TRBV5-1,TRBD1,TGCGCCAGCAGCCTATATCGACAGGGGAGTCCCACTAATGAAAAACTGTTTTTT,CASSLYRQGSPTNEKLFF
TRBJ1-5,NA,TRBV30,NA,TGTGCCTGGAGTGTACTAGAGCAGCCCCAGCATTTT,CAWSVLEQPQHF
TRBJ2-5,NA,TRBV19,TRBD2,TGTGCCAGTAGTAACCAGGGGACTAGCGGGAAGAGAACCCAGTACTTC,CASSNQGTSGKRTQYF
TRBJ2-1,once,TRBV6-6,TRBD1,TGTGCCAGCAGTCCAACCGACAGGGGGCGCGGCAATGAGCAGTTCTTC,CASSPTDRGRGNEQFF
TRBJ2-3,NA,TRBV6-1,NA,TGTGCCAGCAGGGAGGGGCTAGCGAGTGGTACGCAGTATTTT,CASREGLASGTQYF
TRBJ2-7,NA,TRBV19,TRBD2,TGTGCCAGTAGTGTACAGACTAGCGGGGCTAGCTCCTACGAGCAGTACTTC,CASSVQTSGASSYEQYF
TRBJ1-5,NA,TRBV6-5,NA,TGTGCCAGCAGTTACGACCCTCAGGGAGCTGAGCCCCAGCATTTT,CASSYDPQGAEPQHF
TRBJ2-7,NA,TRBV10-1,NA,TGCGCCAGCAGTGTGTTTCCAGGGGGGAACTCCTACGAGCAGTACTTC,CASSVFPGGNSYEQYF
TRBJ2-5,NA,TRBV2,TRBD2,TGTGCCAGCAGTGAAGCGCGGGAGAAAGAGACCCAGTACTTC,CASSEAREKETQYF
TRBJ1-2,NA,TRBV6-5,NA,TGTGCCAGCAGTTACTCTGACAACTATGGCTACACCTTC,CASSYSDNYGYTF
TRBJ2-2,NA,TRBV28,NA,TGTGCCAGCGGAGGCCCCAATTCGGTCACCGGGGAGCTGTTTTTT,CASGGPNSVTGELFF
TRBJ1-1,once,TRBV10-3,NA,TGTGCCATCAGTATAGATACGGACACTGAAGCTTTCTTT,CAISIDTDTEAFF
TRBJ2-2,NA,TRBV11-2,NA,TGTGCCAGCAGCGAAGGACGGACCGGGGAGCTGTTTTTT,CASSEGRTGELFF
TRBJ2-7,few,TRBV7-2,TRBD2,TGTGCCAGCAGCTTAGAGGGCGGGGGGGCCTACGAGCAGTACTTC,CASSLEGGGAYEQYF
TRBJ1-3,NA,TRBV6-5,NA,TGTGCCAGCAGTCCGGGACGAAACTCTGGAAACACCATATATTTT,CASSPGRNSGNTIYF
TRBJ2-5,few,TRBV10-3,NA,TGTGCCATCAGTGATCCAAAGGCTCCCAATCCCGGGCCCCAAGAGACCCAGTACTTC,CAISDPKAPNPGPQETQYF
TRBJ2-1,few,TRBV6-1,NA,TGTGCCAGCAGTGATTTGGGGTCGATCTACAATGAGCAGTTCTTC,CASSDLGSIYNEQFF
TRBJ2-5,NA,TRBV19,NA,TGTGCCAGTAGTAACACTAGGGCAGAGACCCAGTACTTC,CASSNTRAETQYF
TRBJ1-5,NA,TRBV6-1,NA,TGTGCCAGCAGTGAAGCGGGAAACAATCGGCCCCAGCATTTT,CASSEAGNNRPQHF
TRBJ2-2,NA,TRBV11-2,NA,TGTGCCAGCAGCTTAGGGGACTTTGCCGGGGAGCTGTTTTTT,CASSLGDFAGELFF
TRBJ1-5,once,TRBV19,TRBD1,TGTGCCAGTAGTGGACAGGGCGGTTATCAGCCCCAGCATTTT,CASSGQGGYQPQHF
TRBJ2-1,NA,TRBV6-5,TRBD1,TGTGCCAGCAGTTACGAGTTACAGGGGTATGAGCAGTTCTTC,CASSYELQGYEQFF
TRBJ2-5,NA,TRBV28,NA,TGTGCCAGCAGTTTGGGTAGAAGGGGCCGAGGAGAGACCCAGTACTTC,CASSLGRRGRGETQYF
TRBJ1-4,NA,TRBV4-1,TRBD1,TGCGCCAGCAGCCAAGTTAAGGTGGCAGGGGGTGCAACTAATGAAAAACTGTTTTTT,CASSQVKVAGGATNEKLFF
TRBJ1-3,NA,TRBV6-5,TRBD1,TGTGCCAGCAGTCTTGACAGGGAGAATGGAAACACCATATATTTT,CASSLDRENGNTIYF
TRBJ1-4,NA,TRBV6-5,NA,TGTGCCAGCCGTGACAGTAACAATGAAAAACTGTTTTTT,CASRDSNNEKLFF